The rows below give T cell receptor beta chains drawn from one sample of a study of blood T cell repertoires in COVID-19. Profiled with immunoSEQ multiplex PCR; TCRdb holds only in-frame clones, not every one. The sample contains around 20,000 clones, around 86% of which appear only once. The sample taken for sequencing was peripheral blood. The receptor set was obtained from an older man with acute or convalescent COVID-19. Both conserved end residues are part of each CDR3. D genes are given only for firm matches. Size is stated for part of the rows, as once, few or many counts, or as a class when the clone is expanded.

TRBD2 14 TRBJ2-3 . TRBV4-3 CASSQLAGADTQYF TGCGCCAGCAGCCAGCTAGCGGGGGCAGATACGCAGTATTTT
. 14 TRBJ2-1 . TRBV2 CASLGLLSDVEQFF TGTGCCAGCTTGGGACTCCTTTCCGATGTAGAGCAGTTCTTC
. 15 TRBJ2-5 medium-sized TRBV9 CARRGGGGPQETQYF TGCGCCCGCCGCGGAGGGGGGGGGCCCCAAGAGACCCAGTACTTC
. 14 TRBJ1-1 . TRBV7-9 CASIINQMNTEAFF TGTGCCAGCATCATAAACCAGATGAACACTGAAGCTTTCTTT
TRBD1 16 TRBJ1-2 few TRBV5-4 CASSWDRGQGQSGYTF TGTGCCAGCAGCTGGGACAGGGGACAGGGACAGAGTGGCTACACCTTC
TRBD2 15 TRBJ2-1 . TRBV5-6 CASSRLADNYNEQFF TGTGCCAGCAGTCGACTAGCGGATAACTACAATGAGCAGTTCTTC
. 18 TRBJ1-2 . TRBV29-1 CSVDASSRSTSANYGYTF TGCAGCGTTGATGCCTCGTCGAGGTCCACCTCAGCTAACTATGGCTACACCTTC
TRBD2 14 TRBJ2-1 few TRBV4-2 CASRTLAGSNEQFF TGTGCCAGCAGAACACTAGCGGGATCCAATGAGCAGTTCTTC
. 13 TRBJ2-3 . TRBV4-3 CASSQGLSDTQYF TGCGCCAGCAGCCAGGGGCTATCAGATACGCAGTATTTT
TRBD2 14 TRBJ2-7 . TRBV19 CASSNSGGTYEQYF TGTGCCAGTAGTAATAGCGGGGGCACCTACGAGCAGTACTTC
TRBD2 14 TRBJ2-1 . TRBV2 CASSEWPAGVEQFF TGTGCCAGCAGTGAATGGCCAGCGGGAGTTGAGCAGTTCTTC
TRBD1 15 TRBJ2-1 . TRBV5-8 CASSFTGGAENEQFF TGTGCCAGCAGCTTTACAGGGGGCGCAGAGAATGAGCAGTTCTTC
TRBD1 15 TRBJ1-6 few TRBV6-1 CASSEKRQGGSPLHF TGTGCCAGCAGTGAAAAACGACAGGGAGGTTCACCCCTCCACTTT
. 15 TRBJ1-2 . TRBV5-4 CASSLALIRNYGYTF TGTGCCAGCAGCTTGGCGTTGATCAGGAACTATGGCTACACCTTC
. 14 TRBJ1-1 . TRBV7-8 CASSLRDTNTEAFF TGTGCCAGCAGCCTAAGGGACACTAACACTGAAGCTTTCTTT
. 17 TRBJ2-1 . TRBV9 CASSGGLGTLQSYEQFF TGTGCCAGCAGCGGGGGTCTTGGGACTCTCCAGTCCTATGAGCAGTTCTTC
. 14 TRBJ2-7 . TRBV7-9 CASSFAETRGEQYF TGTGCCAGCAGCTTTGCCGAGACAAGGGGGGAGCAGTACTTC
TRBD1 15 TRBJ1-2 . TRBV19 CASSMGGKGAGGYTF TGTGCCAGTAGTATGGGTGGGAAGGGGGCTGGCGGCTACACCTTC
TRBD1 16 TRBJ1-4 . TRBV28 CASSPNFGDRGEKLFF TGTGCCAGCAGTCCCAATTTTGGGGACAGGGGCGAAAAACTGTTTTTT
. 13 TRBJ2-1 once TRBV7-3 CASSLNLGVRQFF TGTGCCAGCAGCTTGAACCTTGGAGTACGACAGTTCTTC